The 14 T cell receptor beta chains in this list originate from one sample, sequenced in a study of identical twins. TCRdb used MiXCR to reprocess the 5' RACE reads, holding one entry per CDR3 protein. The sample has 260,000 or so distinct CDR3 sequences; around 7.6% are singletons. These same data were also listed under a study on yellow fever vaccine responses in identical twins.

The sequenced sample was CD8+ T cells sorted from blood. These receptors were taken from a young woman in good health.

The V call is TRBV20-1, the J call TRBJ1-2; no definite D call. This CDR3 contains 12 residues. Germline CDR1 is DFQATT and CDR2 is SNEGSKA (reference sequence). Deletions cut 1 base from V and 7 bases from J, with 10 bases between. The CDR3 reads CSARGLGVGYTF. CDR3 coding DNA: TGCAGTGCTAGAGGACTTGGGGTTGGCTACACCTTC.

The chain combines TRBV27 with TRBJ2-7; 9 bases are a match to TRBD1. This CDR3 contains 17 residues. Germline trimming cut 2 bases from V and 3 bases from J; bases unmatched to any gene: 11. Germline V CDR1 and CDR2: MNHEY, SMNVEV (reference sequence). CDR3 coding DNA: TGTGCCAGCAGTTTAACGATATCGGGGGGACAGGGCTACGAGCAGTACTTC. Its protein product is CASSLTISGGQGYEQYF.

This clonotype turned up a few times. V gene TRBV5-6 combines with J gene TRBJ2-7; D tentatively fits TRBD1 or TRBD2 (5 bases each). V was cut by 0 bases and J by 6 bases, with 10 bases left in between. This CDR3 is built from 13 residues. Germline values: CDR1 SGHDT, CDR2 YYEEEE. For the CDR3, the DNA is TGTGCCAGCAGCTTGGAGGTTGGGGGCGAGCAGTACGTC. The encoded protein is CASSLEVGGEQYV.

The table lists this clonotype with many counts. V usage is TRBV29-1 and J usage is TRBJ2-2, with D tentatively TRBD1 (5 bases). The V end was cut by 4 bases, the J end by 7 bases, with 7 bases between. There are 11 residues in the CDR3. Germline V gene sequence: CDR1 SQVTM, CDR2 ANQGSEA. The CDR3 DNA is TGCAGCGTTGCAGGGATCGGGGAGCTGTTTTTT. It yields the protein CSVAGIGELFF.

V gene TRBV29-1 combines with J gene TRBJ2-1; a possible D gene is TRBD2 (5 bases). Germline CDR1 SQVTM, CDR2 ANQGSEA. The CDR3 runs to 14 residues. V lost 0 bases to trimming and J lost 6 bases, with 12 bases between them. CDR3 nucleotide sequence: TGCAGCGTTGAAGATGGGGAGCGGTTCAATGAGCAGTTCTTC. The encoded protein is CSVEDGERFNEQFF.

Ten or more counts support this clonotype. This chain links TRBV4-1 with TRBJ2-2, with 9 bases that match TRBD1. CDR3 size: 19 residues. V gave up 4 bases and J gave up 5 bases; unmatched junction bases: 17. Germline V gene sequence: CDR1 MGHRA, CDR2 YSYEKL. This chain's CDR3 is CASSLSTPRQGVGTGELFF. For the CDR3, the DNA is TGCGCCAGCAGCCTTTCCACCCCGAGACAGGGGGTAGGGACCGGGGAGCTGTTTTTT.

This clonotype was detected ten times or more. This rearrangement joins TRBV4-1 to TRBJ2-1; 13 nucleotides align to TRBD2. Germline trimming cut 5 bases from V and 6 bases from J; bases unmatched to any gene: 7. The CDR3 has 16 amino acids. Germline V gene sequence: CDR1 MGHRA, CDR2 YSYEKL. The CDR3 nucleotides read TGCGCCAGCAGCTTGGGACTAGCGGGACTAAGCAATGAGCAGTTCTTC. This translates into CASSLGLAGLSNEQFF.

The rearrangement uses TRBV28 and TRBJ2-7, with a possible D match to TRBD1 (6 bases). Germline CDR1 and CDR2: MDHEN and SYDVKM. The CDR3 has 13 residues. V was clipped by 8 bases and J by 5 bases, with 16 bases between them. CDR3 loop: CASEDRSVDEQYF. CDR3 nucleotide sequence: TGTGCCAGCGAAGACAGGTCGGTGGACGAGCAGTACTTC.

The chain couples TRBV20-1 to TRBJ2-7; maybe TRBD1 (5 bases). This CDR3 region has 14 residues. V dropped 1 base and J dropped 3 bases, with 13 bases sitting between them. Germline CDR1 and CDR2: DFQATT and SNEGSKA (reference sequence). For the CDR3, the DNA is TGCAGTGCTAGAGCCATCCAGGGTTTCTACGAGCAGTACTTC. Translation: CSARAIQGFYEQYF.

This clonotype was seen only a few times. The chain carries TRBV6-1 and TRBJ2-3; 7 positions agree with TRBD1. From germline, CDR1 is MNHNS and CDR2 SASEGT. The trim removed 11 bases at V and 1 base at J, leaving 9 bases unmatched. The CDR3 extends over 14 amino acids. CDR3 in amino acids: CAPPSQGGTDTQYF. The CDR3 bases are TGTGCCCCCCCCAGCCAGGGGGGCACAGATACGCAGTATTTT.

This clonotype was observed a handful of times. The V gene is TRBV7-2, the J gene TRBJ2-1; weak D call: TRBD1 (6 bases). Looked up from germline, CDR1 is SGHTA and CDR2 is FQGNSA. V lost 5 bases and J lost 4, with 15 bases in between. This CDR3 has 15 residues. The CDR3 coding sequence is TGTGCCAGCAGCCAAGATTTGGGACAATACAATGAGCAGTTCTTC. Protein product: CASSQDLGQYNEQFF.

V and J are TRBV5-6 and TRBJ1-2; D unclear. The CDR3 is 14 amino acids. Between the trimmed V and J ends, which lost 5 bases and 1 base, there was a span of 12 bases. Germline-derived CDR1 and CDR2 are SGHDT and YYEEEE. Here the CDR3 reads CASSSQILNYGYTF. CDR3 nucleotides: TGTGCCAGCAGTAGTCAGATACTTAACTATGGCTACACCTTC. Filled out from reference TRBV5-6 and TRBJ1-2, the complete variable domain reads DAGVTQSPTHLIKTRGQQVTLRCSPKSGHDTVSWYQQALGQGPQFIFQYYEEEERQRGNFPDRFSGHQFPNYSSELNVNALLLGDSALYLCASSSQILNYGYTFGSGTRLTVV.

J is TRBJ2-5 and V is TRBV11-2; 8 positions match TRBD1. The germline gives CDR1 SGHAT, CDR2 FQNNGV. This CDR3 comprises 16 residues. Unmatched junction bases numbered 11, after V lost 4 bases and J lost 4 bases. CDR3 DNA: TGTGCCAGCAGCTCCGAGAGGCCAGGGGGCAGAGAGACCCAGTACTTC. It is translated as CASSSERPGGRETQYF.

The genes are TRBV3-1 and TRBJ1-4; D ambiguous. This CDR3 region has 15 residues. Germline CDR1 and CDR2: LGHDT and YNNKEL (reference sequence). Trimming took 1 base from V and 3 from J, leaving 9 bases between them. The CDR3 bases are TGTGCCAGCAGCCAAGCTAGGAGAGCTAATGAAAAACTGTTTTTT. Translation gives CASSQARRANEKLFF.